These T cell receptor beta chains were read from a single sample in a study of technical replicates of blood from several donors. TCRdb keeps only in-frame clones here, not all; method: immunoSEQ multiplex PCR. Altogether 75,000 to 100,000 clones are present, around 90% being singletons, with the ten largest covering approximately 0.3%. The specimen was T cells isolated from PBMCs. The receptors were sampled from a human donor in good health. Both conserved end residues are part of each CDR3. A D gene is named only where the DNA matches it firmly. Size tells how often a clone was seen (once, few, many) or the class of an expanded clone, and some rows leave it out.

d_call j_call clone_size v_call cdr3_nt cdr3_aa
NA TRBJ1-4 NA TRBV9 TGTGCCAGCAGCGTCACAGGGTCCCCTAATGAAAAACTGTTTTTT CASSVTGSPNEKLFF
TRBD2 TRBJ2-7 NA TRBV6-1 TGTGCCAGCAGTGACGCCGCCTATAGCGGGAGAATCACCTTCGAGCAGTACTTC CASSDAAYSGRITFEQYF
TRBD2 TRBJ2-5 NA TRBV19 TGTGCCACGGGACTAGCGGGCCTTGAGACCCAGTACTTC CATGLAGLETQYF
TRBD1 TRBJ1-4 NA TRBV29-1 TGCAGCGTTATCCCCACAGGGGCTTTTAATGAAAAACTGTTTTTT CSVIPTGAFNEKLFF
TRBD2 TRBJ2-5 NA TRBV5-1 TGCGCCAGCAGCCGGGGGACTAGCGGGCGTGAGACCCAGTACTTC CASSRGTSGRETQYF
NA TRBJ2-2 NA TRBV19 TGTGCCAGTAAGGGTGACAATCGGGGTCGGAACACCGGGGAGCTGTTTTTT CASKGDNRGRNTGELFF
NA TRBJ2-1 NA TRBV7-6 TGTGCCAGCAGCCCGCAGGCCGGGAATTCCTACAATGAGCAGTTCTTC CASSPQAGNSYNEQFF
NA TRBJ2-6 NA TRBV19 TGTGCCAGTAGTCTAAGCGGTGCGAGCTCTGGGGCCAACGTCCTGACTTTC CASSLSGASSGANVLTF
NA TRBJ1-1 NA TRBV6-5 TGTGCCAGCAGTTACTTCGCGGACTTTAACACTGAAGCTTTCTTT CASSYFADFNTEAFF
NA TRBJ2-5 once TRBV7-9 TGTGCCAGCAGGGGTGGGGGGCAAGAGACCCAGTACTTC CASRGGGQETQYF
NA TRBJ2-5 NA TRBV5-1 TGCGCCAGCAGCCTCTCGGAACCTTCGAGGGAGACCCAGTACTTC CASSLSEPSRETQYF
NA TRBJ2-7 NA TRBV27 TGTGCCAGCAGCTATAGGTGGGGAGGCTACGAGCAGTACTTC CASSYRWGGYEQYF
TRBD1 TRBJ2-3 NA TRBV7-2 TGTGCCAGCAGACCCCGGGACAGGGTAATAACAGATACGCAGTATTTT CASRPRDRVITDTQYF